This T cell receptor beta chain comes out of a study of spatial heterogeneity in lung cancer. On the study more broadly: Samples came from about 72 TRACERx patients with untreated early-stage lung cancer. Sequenced follow-up PBMC samples came a median of around 2 years after resection, where available. Every unique TCR and UMI combination, on average, appeared more than ten times in raw reads.

This CDR3 region has 15 residues. Losses at the gene ends were 5 bases for V and 0 bases for J; bases not matched to a gene: 7. In germline, CDR1 is LGHDT, CDR2 YNNKEL (reference sequence). TCRdb re-analysed the 5' RACE reads in MiXCR, keeping a single row per CDR3 protein. This sample has 8,000 to 10,000 distinct CDR3 sequences, with about 25% found just once. Time point: blood at routine non-recurrence follow-up after resection. The J gene is TRBJ2-7, the V gene TRBV3-1; 7 nucleotides agree with TRBD1. This specimen consisted of PBMCs, obtained at follow-up. This clonotype originated in a female donor with early-stage non-small cell lung cancer. The DNA of the CDR3 is TGTGCCAGCAGCTTCGGACAGGATTACTCCTACGAGCAGTACTTC. Amino acid sequence: CASSFGQDYSYEQYF.